This TCR beta chain appears in the sequencing data of a study of blood T cell repertoires in COVID-19 (dated by TCRdb to about 2020). In terms of the full investigation: Samples covering the acute and convalescent phases of COVID-19 were provided by collaborators in the United States, Italy and Spain. The material from the prospective study consisted of cDNA or gDNA derived from T cells, B-cell-depleted T cells, or PBMCs. Deeply sampled blood TCRbeta repertoires from subjects exposed to, actively infected with, or recovered from COVID-19 were included in the dataset. A freely available public database, intended as a resource for researchers studying the immune response to SARS-CoV-2, is where the repertoires were released. The samples were drawn from the first 160 participants of the ongoing ImmuneRACE study and from 950 to 1,500 subjects provided by 6 global collaborators. Sample metadata almost always included a de-identified subject ID, COVID-19 status, age in years and sex. Where available, HLA class I and class II types were obtained from metadata supplied by the sample provider rather than from assay-based typing. Here is what the overall study found, with its caveats: The amount of clinical and demographic metadata varied by source and participant and was provided uncurated.

The immunoSEQ Assay, a bias-controlled multiplex PCR, was used to amplify TCRbeta CDR3 regions from genomic DNA. Per the source publication's procedure: The number of nucleated cells in each sample was estimated by amplification of reference gene primers within the assay. To quantify the absolute abundance of each unique TCRbeta CDR3 rearrangement, sequence reads were collapsed and filtered. For each sample, productive Simpson clonality was calculated by taking the square root of Simpson's diversity index across productive rearrangements. Not all clones reach the TCRdb copy of this immuneACCESS table, which keeps in-frame sequences only. Checked studies attribute under half of the gap to unresolved V genes and leave the rest unexplained. The DNA gave D and trimming, while V, J and clone size come from that table. For this sample there are approximately 200,000 clones; about nine tenths appear just once. The ten largest clones capture roughly 2.6% of the sample.

A note on this clone: Its antigen is unknown. No qualities accompany the bases; no much larger clone lies one base away.

Whole blood was collected in K2EDTA tubes by collaborating institutions according to the institutions' own protocols. Collaborator samples were shipped for TCRbeta analysis as frozen whole blood, isolated PBMCs, or DNA extracted from either sample type. The CDR3 spans 16 residues, from the cysteine through the phenylalanine. Kept here is only the CDR3 DNA, which spans 48 bases and is read in frame from base 1. V is cut back by 3 bases and J by 10 bases, with 16 bases in the junction unmatched. Taken from the germline V gene, the CDR1 and CDR2 loops are SGDLS and YYNGEE. Sequencing was done on a sample of peripheral blood. This TCR came from a woman aged 55-75 years with acute or convalescent COVID-19. Recombination linked TRBV9 to TRBJ2-1; TRBD2 aligns with 7 central bases. The base sequence is TGTGCCAGCAGCGAACTCGAGGGAGGGCCAGCTGAGGAGCAGTTCTTC. It codes for CASSELEGGPAEEQFF.